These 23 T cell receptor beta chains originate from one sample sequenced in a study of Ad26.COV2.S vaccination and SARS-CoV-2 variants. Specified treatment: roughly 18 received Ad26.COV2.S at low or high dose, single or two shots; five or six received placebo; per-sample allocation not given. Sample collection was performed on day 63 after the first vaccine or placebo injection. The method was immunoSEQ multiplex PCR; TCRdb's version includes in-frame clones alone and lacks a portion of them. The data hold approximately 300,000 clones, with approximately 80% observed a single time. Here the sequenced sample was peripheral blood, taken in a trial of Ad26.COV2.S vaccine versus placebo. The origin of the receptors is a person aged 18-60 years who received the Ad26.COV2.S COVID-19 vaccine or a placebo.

CDR3 nucleotides: TGCAGCGTAAGAGGAGTCGGTGATGAGCAGTTCTTC. It codes for CSVRGVGDEQFF. V and J are TRBV29-1 and TRBJ2-1; D uncertain. This CDR3 is built from 12 residues. Germline V gives CDR1 SQVTM, CDR2 ANQGSEA. V gave up 6 bases and J gave up 8 bases, with 14 bases separating them.

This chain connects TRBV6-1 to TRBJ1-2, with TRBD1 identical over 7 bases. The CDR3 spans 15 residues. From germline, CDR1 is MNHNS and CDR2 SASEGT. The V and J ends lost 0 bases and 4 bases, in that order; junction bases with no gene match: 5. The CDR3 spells CASSEAGGQSYGYTF. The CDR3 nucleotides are TGTGCCAGCAGTGAAGCGGGGGGACAGAGCTATGGCTACACCTTC.

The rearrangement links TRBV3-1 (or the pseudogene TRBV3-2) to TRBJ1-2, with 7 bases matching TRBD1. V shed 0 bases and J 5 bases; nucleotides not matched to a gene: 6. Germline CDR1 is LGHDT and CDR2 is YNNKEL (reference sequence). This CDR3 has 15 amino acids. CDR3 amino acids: CASSQEQGRYYGYTF. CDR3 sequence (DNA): TGTGCCAGCAGCCAAGAACAGGGGAGGTATTATGGCTACACCTTC.

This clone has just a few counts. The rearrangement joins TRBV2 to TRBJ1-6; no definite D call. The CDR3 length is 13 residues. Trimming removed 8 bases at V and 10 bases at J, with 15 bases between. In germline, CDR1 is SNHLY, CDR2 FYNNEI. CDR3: CASRLQIWSPLHF. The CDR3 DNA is TGTGCCAGCCGGTTACAGATTTGGTCACCCCTCCACTTT.

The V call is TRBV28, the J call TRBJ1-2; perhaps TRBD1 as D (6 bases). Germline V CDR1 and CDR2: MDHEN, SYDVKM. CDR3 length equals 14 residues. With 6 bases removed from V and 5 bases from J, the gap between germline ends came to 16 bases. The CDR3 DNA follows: TGTGCCAGCAGCAAAACCGGGACACTGTATGGCTACACCTTC. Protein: CASSKTGTLYGYTF.

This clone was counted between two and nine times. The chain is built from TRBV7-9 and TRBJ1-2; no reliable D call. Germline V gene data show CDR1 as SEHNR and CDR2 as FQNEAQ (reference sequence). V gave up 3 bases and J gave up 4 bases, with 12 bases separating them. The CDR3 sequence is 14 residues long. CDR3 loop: CASSLDLSTYGYTF. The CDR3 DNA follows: TGTGCCAGCAGCTTGGACTTATCGACCTATGGCTACACCTTC.

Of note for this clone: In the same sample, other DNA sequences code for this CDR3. This CDR3 is CASSLQGPYGYTF. CDR3 sequence (DNA): TGTGCCAGCAGTCTACAGGGGCCCTATGGCTACACCTTC. The chain is built from TRBV12-3 or TRBV12-4 and TRBJ1-2; TRBD1 agrees at 7 bases. V shed 5 bases, J shed 4 bases, and the junction held 4 bases outside the gene matches. This CDR3 comprises 13 residues.

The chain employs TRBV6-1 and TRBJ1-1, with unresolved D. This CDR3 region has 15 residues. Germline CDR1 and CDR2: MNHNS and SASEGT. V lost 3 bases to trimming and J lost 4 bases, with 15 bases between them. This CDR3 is CASSDDLDLGTEAFF. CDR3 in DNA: TGTGCCAGCAGTGACGATCTAGACTTGGGCACTGAAGCTTTCTTT.

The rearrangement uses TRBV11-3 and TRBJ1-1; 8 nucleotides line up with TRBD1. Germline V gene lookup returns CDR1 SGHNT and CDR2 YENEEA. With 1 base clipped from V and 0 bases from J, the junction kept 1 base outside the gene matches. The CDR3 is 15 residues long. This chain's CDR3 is CASSLGQGMNTEAFF. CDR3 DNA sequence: TGTGCCAGCAGCTTAGGACAGGGGATGAACACTGAAGCTTTCTTT.

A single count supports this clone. The CDR3 DNA is TGTGCCAGCAGCGCCAATAGGAGGAGCTCTGGAAACACCATATATTTT. This sequence encodes CASSANRRSSGNTIYF. V gene TRBV9 combines with J gene TRBJ1-3; D gene uncertain. Germline V gene data show CDR1 as SGDLS and CDR2 as YYNGEE. V was cut by 3 bases and J by 0 bases, with 13 bases left in between. This CDR3 has 16 residues.

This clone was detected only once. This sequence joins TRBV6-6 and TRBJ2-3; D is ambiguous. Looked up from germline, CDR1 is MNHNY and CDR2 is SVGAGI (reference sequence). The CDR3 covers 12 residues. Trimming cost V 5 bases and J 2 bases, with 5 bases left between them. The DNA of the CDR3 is TGTGCCAGCAGTCTATTCACAGATACGCAGTATTTT. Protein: CASSLFTDTQYF.

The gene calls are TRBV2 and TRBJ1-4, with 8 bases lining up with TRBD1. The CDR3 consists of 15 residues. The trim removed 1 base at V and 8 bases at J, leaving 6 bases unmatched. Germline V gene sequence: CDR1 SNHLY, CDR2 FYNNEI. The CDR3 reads CASSEVQGAREKLFF. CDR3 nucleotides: TGTGCCAGCAGTGAAGTCCAGGGGGCGCGGGAAAAACTGTTTTTT.

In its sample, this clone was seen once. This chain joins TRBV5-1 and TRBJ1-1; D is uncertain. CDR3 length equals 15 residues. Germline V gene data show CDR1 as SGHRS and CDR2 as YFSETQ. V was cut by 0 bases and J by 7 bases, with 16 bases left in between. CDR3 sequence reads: CASSLGLNYVGEAFF. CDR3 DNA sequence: TGCGCCAGCAGCTTGGGACTGAACTATGTGGGTGAAGCTTTCTTT.

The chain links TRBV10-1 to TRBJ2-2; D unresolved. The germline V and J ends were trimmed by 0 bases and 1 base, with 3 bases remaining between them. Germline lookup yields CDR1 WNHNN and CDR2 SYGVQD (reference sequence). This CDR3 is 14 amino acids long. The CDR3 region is CASSESGNTGELFF. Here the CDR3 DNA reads TGCGCCAGCAGTGAGTCGGGGAACACCGGGGAGCTGTTTTTT.

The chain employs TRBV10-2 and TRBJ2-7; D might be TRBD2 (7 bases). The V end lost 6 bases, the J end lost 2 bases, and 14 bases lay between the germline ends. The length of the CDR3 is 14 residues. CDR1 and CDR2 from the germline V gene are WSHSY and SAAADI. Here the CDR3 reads CASRLGGAPYEQYF. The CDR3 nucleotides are TGCGCCAGCAGACTAGGGGGGGCTCCCTACGAGCAGTACTTC.

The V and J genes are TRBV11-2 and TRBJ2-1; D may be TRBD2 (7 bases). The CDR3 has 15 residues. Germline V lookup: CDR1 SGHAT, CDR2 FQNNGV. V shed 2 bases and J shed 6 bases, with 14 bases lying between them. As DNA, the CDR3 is TGTGCCAGCAGCTTACTGGGGGGGCGGGGCAATGAGCAGTTCTTC. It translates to CASSLLGGRGNEQFF. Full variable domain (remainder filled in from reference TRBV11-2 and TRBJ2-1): EAGVAQSPRYKIIEKRQSVAFWCNPISGHATLYWYQQILGQGPKLLIQFQNNGVVDDSQLPKDRFSAERLKGVDSTLKIQPAKLEDSAVYLCASSLLGGRGNEQFFGPGTRLTVL.

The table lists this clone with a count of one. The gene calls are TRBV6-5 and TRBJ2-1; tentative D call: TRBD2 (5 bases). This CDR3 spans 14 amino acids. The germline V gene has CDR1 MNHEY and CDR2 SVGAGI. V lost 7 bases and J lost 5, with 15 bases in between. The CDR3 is CASNRRTGDNEQFF. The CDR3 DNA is TGTGCCAGCAATAGGCGAACCGGGGACAATGAGCAGTTCTTC.

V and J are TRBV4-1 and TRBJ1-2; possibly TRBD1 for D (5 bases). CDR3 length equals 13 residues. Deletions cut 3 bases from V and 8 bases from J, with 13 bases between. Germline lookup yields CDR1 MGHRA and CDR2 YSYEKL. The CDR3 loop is CASSQSDWGGYTF. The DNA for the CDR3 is TGCGCCAGCAGCCAGAGTGATTGGGGGGGCTACACCTTC.

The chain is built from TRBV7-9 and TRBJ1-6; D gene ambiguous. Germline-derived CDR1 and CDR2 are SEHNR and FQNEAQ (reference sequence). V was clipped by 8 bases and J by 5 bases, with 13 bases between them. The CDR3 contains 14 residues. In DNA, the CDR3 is TGTGCCAGCGCCAGTGGGCGAGATAATTCACCCCTCCACTTT. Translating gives CASASGRDNSPLHF.

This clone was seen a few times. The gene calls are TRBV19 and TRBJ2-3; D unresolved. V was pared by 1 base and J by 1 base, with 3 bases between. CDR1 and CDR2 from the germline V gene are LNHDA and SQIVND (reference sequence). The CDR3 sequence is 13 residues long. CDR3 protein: CASSIGGTDTQYF. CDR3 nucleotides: TGTGCCAGTAGTATAGGGGGCACAGATACGCAGTATTTT.

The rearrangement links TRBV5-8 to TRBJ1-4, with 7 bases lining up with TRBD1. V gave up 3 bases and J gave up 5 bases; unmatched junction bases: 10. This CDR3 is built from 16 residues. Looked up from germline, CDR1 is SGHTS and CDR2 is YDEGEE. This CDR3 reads CASSSGTAYDNEKLFF. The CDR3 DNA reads TGTGCCAGCAGCTCCGGGACAGCTTACGACAATGAAAAACTGTTTTTT.

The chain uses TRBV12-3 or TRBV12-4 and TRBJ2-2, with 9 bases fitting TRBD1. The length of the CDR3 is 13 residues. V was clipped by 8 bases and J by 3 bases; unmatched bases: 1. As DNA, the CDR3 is TGTGCCAGCCGACAGGGGGACACCGGGGAGCTGTTTTTT. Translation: CASRQGDTGELFF.

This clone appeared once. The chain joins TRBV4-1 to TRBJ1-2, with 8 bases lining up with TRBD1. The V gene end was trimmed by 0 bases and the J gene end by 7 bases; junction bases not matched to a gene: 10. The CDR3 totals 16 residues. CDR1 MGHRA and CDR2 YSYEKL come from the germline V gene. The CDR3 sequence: CASSQDQGARAAGYTF. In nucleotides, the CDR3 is TGCGCCAGCAGCCAAGATCAGGGGGCCAGGGCTGCTGGCTACACCTTC.